This T cell receptor (beta chain) was recovered during a study of T cells in Graves' hyperthyroidism and ophthalmopathy. The table lists this clonotype with many counts. Amplified regions were TCR beta CDR3 sequences from RNA transcripts. TCR CDR3 regions were first amplified by RT-PCR with HTBI primers. Via MiXCR, TCRdb re-called the multiplex PCR reads, giving one row per CDR3 protein. The sample includes 450,000 to 550,000 distinct CDR3 sequences, less than 25% of them seen just once. Germline CDR1 and CDR2: DFQATT and SNEGSKA (reference sequence). CDR3 length equals 17 residues. The J segment lost 3 bases and the V segment lost 1 base, leaving 12 bases of the junction unmatched.

V gene TRBV20-1 combines with J gene TRBJ2-7; 10 bases are a match to TRBD1. The clonotype was recovered from a woman aged 30 to 39 with Graves' ophthalmopathy. Sequenced: blood. CDR3 residues: CSARAPGTGDYGYEQYF. The CDR3 nucleotides read TGCAGTGCTAGAGCCCCTGGGACAGGGGATTACGGCTACGAGCAGTACTTC.